This section outlines one TCR beta chain sequence together with its context. The data stem from a study of PD-L1 blockade in urothelial cancer. What went into each PCR as a spike was synthetic TCR analog templates. The repertoire was sequenced with immunoSEQ multiplex PCR; TCRdb's copy has only in-frame clones and lacks some. The data hold approximately 93,000 clones, with around 78% observed a single time. Regarding time point: peripheral blood 6 weeks after treatment start. Patients had locally advanced or metastatic urothelial carcinoma. Germline CDR1 is SGDLS and CDR2 is YYNGEE. V lost 4 bases and J lost 4; bases outside the gene matches: 10. CDR3 size: 16 residues.

This rearrangement joins TRBV9 to TRBJ2-2, with TRBD1 matching over 7 bases. This receptor was identified in a man aged 65 to 79 with urothelial cancer. The sample was PBMCs, taken around atezolizumab (anti-PD-L1) treatment. The CDR3 reads CASSRDSRVGTGELFF. As DNA, the CDR3 is TGTGCCAGCAGCCGGGACAGTAGGGTAGGCACCGGGGAGCTGTTTTTT.